The 9 T cell receptor beta chains presented below share a single source sample, sequenced in a study of beta chain features in type 1 diabetes. The entirety of the isolated RNA underwent reverse transcription, so expressed TCRB transcripts were sequenced. Sequencing was performed with immunoSEQ multiplex PCR; in TCRdb, only in-frame clones are kept and a portion is missing. Of 600,000 to 700,000 clones in the sample, about an eighth are singletons; the top ten hold 0.09% to 0.15%. Their target antigens are unknown. Study-level points and caveats: Moderately but significantly shorter TCRB CDR3s were found in Type 1 diabetes patients in all four CD4+ subsets.

Sequenced: naive CD4+ T cells from blood. The receptor source for this set is a man in his thirties or forties with type 1 diabetes.

There are a few counts of this clone. The same CDR3 arises from other DNA sequences in this sample as well. The chain employs TRBV9 and TRBJ1-5; 8 bases agree with TRBD1. Germline loops: CDR1 SGDLS, CDR2 YYNGEE. The CDR3 covers 13 residues. J gave up 4 bases and V 3 bases, and 0 bases lay outside the gene matches. The CDR3 nucleotides read TGTGCCAGCAGCGGGACAGGGAATCAGCCCCAGCATTTT. Its translation is CASSGTGNQPQHF.

This chain links TRBV6-6 with TRBJ2-7, with D unclear. The V and J ends lost 6 bases and 2 bases respectively, with 8 bases between them. Per germline, CDR1 MNHNY and CDR2 SVGAGI (reference sequence). The length of the CDR3 is 12 residues. The CDR3 bases are TGTGCCAGCAGGGATGCAACCTACGAGCAGTACTTC. Its protein product is CASRDATYEQYF.

The J gene is TRBJ1-2, the V gene TRBV6-6; 8 positions agree with TRBD1. This CDR3 region has 15 residues. CDR1 MNHNY and CDR2 SVGAGI come from the germline V gene (reference sequence). V lost 2 bases, J lost 7 bases, and 9 bases stayed unmatched. DNA of the CDR3: TGTGCCAGCAGTTACACAGCCCAGGGGGCAAGTGGCTACACCTTC. Its translation is CASSYTAQGASGYTF.

This clone has more than one count but fewer than ten. The chain employs TRBV7-2 and TRBJ2-1; 7 bases line up with TRBD1. The CDR3 covers 15 residues. Germline-derived CDR1 and CDR2 are SGHTA and FQGNSA. Losses at the gene ends were 3 bases for V and 5 bases for J; bases not matched to a gene: 7. The CDR3 sequence is CASSLGQFTNNEQFF. In nucleotides, the CDR3 is TGTGCCAGCAGCTTGGGACAGTTTACCAACAATGAGCAGTTCTTC. Full variable domain (remainder filled in from reference TRBV7-2 and TRBJ2-1): GAGVSQSPSNKVTEKGKDVELRCDPISGHTALYWYRQSLGQGLEFLIYFQGNSAPDKSGLPSDRFSAERTGGSVSTLTIQRTQQEDSAVYLCASSLGQFTNNEQFFGPGTRLTVL.

In its sample, this clone was seen a few times. Other nucleotide sequences from this sample produce the same CDR3. This sequence joins TRBV18 and TRBJ1-5; D gene uncertain. V was clipped by 1 base and J by 2 bases, with 6 bases between them. The CDR3 covers 14 residues. The germline V gene encodes CDR1 KGHSH and CDR2 LQKENI. CDR3 sequence: CASSPQEGNQPQHF. CDR3 DNA sequence: TGTGCCAGCTCACCACAGGAAGGCAATCAGCCCCAGCATTTT.

There are a few counts of this clone. The chain is built from TRBV7-2 and TRBJ1-2; TRBD1 matches at 9 bases. V shed 3 bases, J shed 6 bases, and the junction held 11 bases outside the gene matches. Germline CDR1 is SGHTA and CDR2 is FQGNSA. The CDR3 contains 16 residues. The CDR3 DNA reads TGTGCCAGCAGCTTGGGACAGGGAGGTTGGTCAGATGGCTACACCTTC. It translates to CASSLGQGGWSDGYTF.

The rearrangement links TRBV4-2 to TRBJ2-4, with 7 bases that match TRBD2. Germline CDR1 LGHNA, CDR2 YNFKEQ. There are 20 residues in the CDR3. Trimming removed 0 bases from V and 0 bases from J; junction bases left unmatched: 14. The CDR3 DNA reads as TGTGCCAGCAGCCAAGATCAGCCTAGCGGACGTACGATAGCCAAAAACATTCAGTACTTC. Protein: CASSQDQPSGRTIAKNIQYF.

This clone was counted only a few times. The chain combines TRBV7-2 with TRBJ1-2; 9 bases match TRBD1. Germline V gene sequence: CDR1 SGHTA, CDR2 FQGNSA. The V segment lost 5 bases and the J segment 4 bases; nucleotides outside the gene matches: 5. This CDR3 region has 14 residues. DNA of the CDR3: TGTGCCAGCAGCCCCGGACAGGGGACCTATGGCTACACCTTC. This gives the protein CASSPGQGTYGYTF.

On this clone: This specimen includes other DNA sequences encoding the same CDR3. The V and J genes are TRBV9 and TRBJ2-5; tentative D call: TRBD2 (6 bases). Germline loops: CDR1 SGDLS, CDR2 YYNGEE. The V end lost 2 bases, the J end lost 1 base, and 9 bases lay between the germline ends. CDR3 length: 14 amino acids. CDR3 protein: CASSVSGAQETQYF. Written as DNA, the CDR3 is TGTGCCAGCAGCGTTTCGGGAGCCCAAGAGACCCAGTACTTC. Variable domain in full (rest from reference TRBV9 and TRBJ2-5): DSGVTQTPKHLITATGQRVTLRCSPRSGDLSVYWYQQSLDQGLQFLIQYYNGEERAKGNILERFSAQQFPDLHSELNLSSLELGDSALYFCASSVSGAQETQYFGPGTRLLVL.